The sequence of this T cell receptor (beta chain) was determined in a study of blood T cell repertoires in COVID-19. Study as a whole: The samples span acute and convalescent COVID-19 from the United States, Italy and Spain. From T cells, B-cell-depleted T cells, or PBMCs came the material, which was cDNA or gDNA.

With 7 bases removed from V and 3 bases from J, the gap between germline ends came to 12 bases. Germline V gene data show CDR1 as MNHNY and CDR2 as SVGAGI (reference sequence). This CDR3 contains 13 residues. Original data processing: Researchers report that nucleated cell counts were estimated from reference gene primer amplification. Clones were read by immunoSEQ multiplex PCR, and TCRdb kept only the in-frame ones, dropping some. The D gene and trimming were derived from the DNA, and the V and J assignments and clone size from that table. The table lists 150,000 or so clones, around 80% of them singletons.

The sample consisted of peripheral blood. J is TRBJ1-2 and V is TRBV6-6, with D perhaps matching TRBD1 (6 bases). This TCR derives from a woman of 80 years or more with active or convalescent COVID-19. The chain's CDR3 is CASTSGADYGYTF. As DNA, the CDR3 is TGTGCCAGCACCTCAGGGGCGGACTATGGCTACACCTTC.